The 16 T cell receptor beta chains presented below share a single source sample, sequenced in a study of blood T cell repertoires in COVID-19. Repertoires were generated with immunoSEQ multiplex PCR, while TCRdb's copy carries only in-frame clones and drops some. The data show about 180,000 clones, with 85% to 95% seen just once and around 0.5% held by the top ten. The sample was peripheral blood. These receptors came from a man in his fifties or sixties with acute or convalescent COVID-19.

Comments on this clone: Additional DNA sequences in this sample encode the identical CDR3. The CDR3 coding sequence is TGCGCCAGCAGCTTGGGGACAGGGACCGGGGAGCTGTTTTTT. Translated: CASSLGTGTGELFF. The rearrangement links TRBV5-1 to TRBJ2-2; 8 bases line up with TRBD1. This CDR3 is built from 14 residues. The germline CDR1 and CDR2 sequences are SGHRS and YFSETQ. J was trimmed by 5 bases and V by 0 bases; bases with no gene match: 0.

The chain uses TRBV27 and TRBJ2-3, with D maybe TRBD2 (6 bases). Germline CDR1 is MNHEY and CDR2 is SMNVEV (reference sequence). The CDR3 totals 15 residues. V was cut by 2 bases and J by 6 bases, with 15 bases left in between. This chain's CDR3 is CASSLAAGPRDTQYF. The CDR3 bases are TGTGCCAGCAGTTTAGCGGCGGGGCCTCGGGATACGCAGTATTTT.

The chain recombines TRBV5-1 with TRBJ1-1, with 8 bases matching TRBD1. This CDR3 spans 14 amino acids. Germline CDR1 and CDR2: SGHRS and YFSETQ. V lost 3 bases to trimming and J lost 1 base; unmatched junction nucleotides: 2. CDR3 DNA: TGCGCCAGCAGCTCGACAGGGGAGAACACTGAAGCTTTCTTT. Its translation is CASSSTGENTEAFF.

This chain uses TRBV6-5 with TRBJ2-3; a weak D match, TRBD2 (5 bases). CDR1 MNHEY and CDR2 SVGAGI come from the germline V gene. The CDR3 length is 16 residues. V was clipped by 4 bases and J by 2 bases, with 16 bases between them. The CDR3: CASSSPINGITDTQYF. For the CDR3, the DNA is TGTGCCAGCAGTTCACCAATAAACGGGATCACAGATACGCAGTATTTT.

The chain carries TRBV5-1 and TRBJ2-5, with TRBD1 identical over 8 bases. Germline loops: CDR1 SGHRS, CDR2 YFSETQ. The CDR3 extends over 14 amino acids. With V trimmed by 6 bases and J by 1 base, 5 bases remained unmatched. The CDR3 loop reads CASTLGQGQETQYF. In DNA form, the CDR3 reads TGCGCCAGCACCCTAGGACAGGGCCAAGAGACCCAGTACTTC.

CDR3 bases: TGTGCCAGCAGTTGGAGTCAGCACACTGAAGCTTTCTTT. Translated: CASSWSQHTEAFF. This rearrangement joins TRBV6-2 or TRBV6-3 to TRBJ1-1, with D unresolved. The CDR3 length is 13 residues. V lost 4 bases and J lost 3, with 9 bases in between. CDR1 MNHEY and CDR2 SVGEGT come from the germline V gene.

This chain connects TRBV14 to TRBJ2-1; 12 positions match TRBD2. Trimming cost V 6 bases and J 2 bases; bases outside gene matches: 2. Germline CDR1 SGHDN, CDR2 FVKESK. This CDR3 is built from 15 residues. The CDR3 DNA sequence: TGTGCCAGCAGACCTAGCGGGGGGGCCTACAATGAGCAGTTCTTC. This gives the protein CASRPSGGAYNEQFF.

J is TRBJ2-7 and V is TRBV6-2 or TRBV6-3; a weak D match, TRBD2 (5 bases). This CDR3 has 13 residues. CDR1 and CDR2 from the germline V gene are MNHEY and SVGEGT. With 0 bases removed from V and 4 bases from J, the gap between germline ends came to 7 bases. The CDR3 DNA sequence: TGTGCCAGCAGTTACTCCGGGATTTACGAGCAGTACTTC. Protein sequence: CASSYSGIYEQYF.

V is TRBV7-3 and J is TRBJ2-2; D is unclear. The CDR3 sequence is 14 residues long. Germline-derived CDR1 and CDR2 are SGHTA and FQGTGA. V was cut by 5 bases and J by 1 base, with 8 bases left in between. CDR3 DNA: TGTGCCAGCAGCAAAACAGAGAACACCGGGGAGCTGTTTTTT. Its protein is CASSKTENTGELFF.

V usage is TRBV24-1 and J usage is TRBJ1-2; tentative D call: TRBD1 (5 bases). The CDR3 has 14 amino acids. V was shortened by 4 bases and J by 7 bases, with 15 bases between the two germline ends. Germline-derived CDR1 and CDR2 are KGHDR and SFDVKD. The chain's CDR3 is CATSDAGDFGGYTF. In nucleotides, the CDR3 is TGTGCCACCAGTGACGCCGGGGACTTCGGTGGCTACACCTTC.

This clone was counted a single time. V and J are TRBV5-4 and TRBJ2-2; 7 positions agree with TRBD2. This CDR3 comprises 16 residues. Trimming removed 2 bases from V and 7 bases from J; junction bases left unmatched: 11. From germline, CDR1 is SGHNT and CDR2 YYREEE (reference sequence). The CDR3 loop is CASSLGRAGPNGELFF. In DNA, the CDR3 is TGTGCCAGCAGCTTAGGGCGAGCGGGACCTAACGGGGAGCTGTTTTTT. Combining the CDR3 with reference TRBV5-4 and TRBJ2-2 gives the whole variable domain ETGVTQSPTHLIKTRGQQVTLRCSSQSGHNTVSWYQQALGQGPQFIFQYYREEENGRGNFPPRFSGLQFPNYSSELNVNALELDDSALYLCASSLGRAGPNGELFFGEGSRLTVL.

The gene calls are TRBV6-6 and TRBJ1-4, with 8 bases matching TRBD1. Germline V gene data show CDR1 as MNHNY and CDR2 as SVGAGI (reference sequence). The CDR3 length is 16 residues. Unmatched junction bases numbered 5, after V lost 0 bases and J lost 5 bases. CDR3 sequence (DNA): TGTGCCAGCAGTTACTCTGGACAGGGCGGGAATGAAAAACTGTTTTTT. Translating it yields CASSYSGQGGNEKLFF.

The chain has TRBV6-5 and TRBJ2-2; TRBD1 aligns across 9 bases. V trimming: 2 bases; J trimming: 6 bases; junction bases outside the gene matches: 4. The CDR3 extends over 15 amino acids. The germline CDR1 and CDR2 sequences are MNHEY and SVGAGI. CDR3 sequence (DNA): TGTGCCAGCAGTTACGAGACAGGGGGTCCCGGGGAGCTGTTTTTT. This codes for CASSYETGGPGELFF.

In DNA form, the CDR3 reads TGTGCCAGCAGGTTGACAGGGGGTGCTGGGGCCAACGTCCTGACTTTC. It encodes CASRLTGGAGANVLTF. This chain uses TRBV6-6 with TRBJ2-6, with 9 bases lining up with TRBD1. CDR3 length: 16 amino acids. With 6 bases clipped from V and 2 bases from J, the junction kept 5 bases outside the gene matches. CDR1 is MNHNY and CDR2 is SVGAGI in the germline V gene (reference sequence).

The V and J genes are TRBV3-1 (or the pseudogene TRBV3-2) and TRBJ2-7, with 10 bases matching TRBD1. The V and J ends lost 10 bases and 7 bases, in that order; junction bases with no gene match: 16. Germline V gene data show CDR1 as LGHDT and CDR2 as YNNKEL (reference sequence). The CDR3 contains 15 residues. The CDR3 coding sequence is TGTGCCACAGCAAGATACGGACAGGGGGTTTTGGAGCAGTACTTC. Residues: CATARYGQGVLEQYF.

The V and J genes are TRBV27 and TRBJ1-1; TRBD1 is a possible D gene (5 bases). CDR1 and CDR2 (germline): MNHEY, SMNVEV (reference sequence). Trimming pared 2 bases from V and 4 bases from J, leaving 8 bases between. This CDR3 region has 13 residues. For the CDR3, the DNA is TGTGCCAGCAGTTTAAGGGGATCCACTGAAGCTTTCTTT. Residues: CASSLRGSTEAFF.